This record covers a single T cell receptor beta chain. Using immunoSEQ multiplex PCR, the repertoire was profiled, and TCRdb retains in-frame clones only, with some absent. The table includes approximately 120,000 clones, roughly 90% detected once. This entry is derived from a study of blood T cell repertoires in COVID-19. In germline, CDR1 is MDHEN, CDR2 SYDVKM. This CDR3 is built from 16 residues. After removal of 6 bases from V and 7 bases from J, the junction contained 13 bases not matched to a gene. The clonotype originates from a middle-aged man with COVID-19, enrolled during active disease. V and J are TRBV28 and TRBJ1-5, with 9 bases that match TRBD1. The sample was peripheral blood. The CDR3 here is CASSPTTGGNRQPQHF. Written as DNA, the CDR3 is TGTGCCAGCAGCCCTACTACAGGGGGCAATCGGCAGCCCCAGCATTTT. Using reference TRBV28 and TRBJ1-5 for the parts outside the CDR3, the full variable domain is DVKVTQSSRYLVKRTGEKVFLECVQDMDHENMFWYRQDPGLGLRLIYFSYDVKMKEKGDIPEGYSVSREKKERFSLILESASTNQTSMYLCASSPTTGGNRQPQHFGDGTRLSIL.